This T cell receptor beta chain was profiled in a study of blood T cell repertoires in COVID-19. Turning to the study itself: The United States, Italy and Spain supplied acute and convalescent COVID-19 samples. PBMCs, B-cell-depleted T cells, or T cells provided the cDNA or gDNA that made up the material.

Original methodology: Researchers report that nucleated cell counts were estimated from reference gene primer amplification. Assay used: immunoSEQ multiplex PCR; TCRdb lists only in-frame clones, some missing. For V, J and clone size, that table is used; D and trimming come from the DNA. In the table there are some 90,000 clones, roughly nine tenths of which are singletons. This clone was recorded once. The CDR3 sequence is 15 residues long. CDR1 SGHAT and CDR2 FQNNGV come from the germline V gene. The J segment lost 4 bases and the V segment lost 5 bases, leaving 7 bases of the junction unmatched. The receptor comes from a man aged 45-60 years with acute or convalescent COVID-19. The chain combines TRBV11-2 with TRBJ2-5, with TRBD1 matching over 10 bases. The material sequenced was peripheral blood. CDR3 nucleotides: TGTGCCAGCAGCCCCGACAGGGGGCTCGTAGAGACCCAGTACTTC. Its protein product is CASSPDRGLVETQYF.